A single sample is the source of the 8 T cell receptor beta chains below, sequenced in a study of blood T cell repertoires in COVID-19. The assay was immunoSEQ multiplex PCR, and TCRdb's table has in-frame clones only and misses some. The repertoire has 200,000 or so clones, roughly three quarters of them found once; the top ten carry 17%. Material: peripheral blood. All receptors come from a man aged 60-69 years with active or convalescent COVID-19.

This clone was detected a few times. The chain couples TRBV27 to TRBJ2-1; the D gene is possibly TRBD1 (7 bases). In germline, CDR1 is MNHEY, CDR2 SMNVEV (reference sequence). Deletions cut 6 bases from V and 7 bases from J, with 16 bases between. The CDR3 extends over 14 amino acids. In nucleotides, the CDR3 is TGTGCCAGCAGACCCCTTGCAGGGGGGAATGAGCAGTTCTTC. It codes for CASRPLAGGNEQFF.

The J gene is TRBJ1-1, the V gene TRBV27; D gene uncertain. Germline lookup yields CDR1 MNHEY and CDR2 SMNVEV (reference sequence). Trimming took 8 bases from V and 11 from J, leaving 6 bases between them. The CDR3 sequence is 8 residues long. The CDR3, as DNA: TGTGCCAGCTCGGAGGCTTTCTTT. Translated, it gives CASSEAFF.

The chain links TRBV5-1 to TRBJ2-1, with D perhaps TRBD2 (5 bases). Germline CDR1 and CDR2: SGHRS and YFSETQ. V lost 0 bases and J 7 bases, leaving 20 bases between the germline ends. The CDR3 loop spans 17 amino acids. The CDR3 sequence: CASSLAPRESQANEQFF. DNA of the CDR3: TGCGCCAGCAGCTTGGCCCCGAGGGAAAGCCAGGCGAATGAGCAGTTCTTC.

This clone was counted many times. The chain carries TRBV6-5 and TRBJ1-5, with D maybe TRBD1 (5 bases). The CDR3 is 14 residues long. Germline loops: CDR1 MNHEY, CDR2 SVGAGI. Deletions cut 6 bases from V and 1 base from J, with 10 bases between. The CDR3 DNA is TGTGCCAGCAGCGGCGGGGGGAGCAATCAGCCCCAGCATTTT. As protein: CASSGGGSNQPQHF.

The chain joins TRBV15 to TRBJ2-5; D ambiguous. Germline CDR1 reads LNHNV; CDR2 reads YYDKDF (reference sequence). The V gene lost 0 bases and the J gene lost 1 base, with 12 bases spanning the gap. The CDR3 length is 16 residues. The CDR3 here is CATSRETGGPQETQYF. CDR3 coding DNA: TGTGCCACCAGCAGAGAGACTGGCGGCCCCCAAGAGACCCAGTACTTC.

The chain joins TRBV2 to TRBJ2-1; 8 nucleotides line up with TRBD1. The CDR3 runs to 13 residues. The ends lost 9 bases at V and 6 bases at J; junction bases unmatched: 7. Germline-derived CDR1 and CDR2 are SNHLY and FYNNEI. This CDR3 is CARSGGLSNEQFF. The CDR3 coding sequence is TGTGCCAGGTCAGGGGGCTTGTCCAATGAGCAGTTCTTC.

In this sample, this clone turned up many times. The chain recombines TRBV5-5 with TRBJ2-3, with D unresolved. CDR3 length: 13 residues. The germline gives CDR1 SGHKS, CDR2 YYEKEE (reference sequence). With 3 bases removed from V and 2 bases from J, the gap between germline ends came to 7 bases. This CDR3 reads CASSWSLTDTQYF. As DNA, the CDR3 is TGTGCCAGCAGCTGGTCACTCACAGATACGCAGTATTTT.

This clone was counted once. The gene calls are TRBV3-1 (or the pseudogene TRBV3-2) and TRBJ2-5, with TRBD2 matching over 12 bases. Germline V gene data show CDR1 as LGHDT and CDR2 as YNNKEL (reference sequence). Trimming took 3 bases from V and 5 from J; bases not matched to a gene: 7. The CDR3 length is 16 residues. CDR3 sequence (DNA): TGTGCCAGCAGCCATCGAAAGGGACTAGCGGGCGAGACCCAGTACTTC. This encodes CASSHRKGLAGETQYF.